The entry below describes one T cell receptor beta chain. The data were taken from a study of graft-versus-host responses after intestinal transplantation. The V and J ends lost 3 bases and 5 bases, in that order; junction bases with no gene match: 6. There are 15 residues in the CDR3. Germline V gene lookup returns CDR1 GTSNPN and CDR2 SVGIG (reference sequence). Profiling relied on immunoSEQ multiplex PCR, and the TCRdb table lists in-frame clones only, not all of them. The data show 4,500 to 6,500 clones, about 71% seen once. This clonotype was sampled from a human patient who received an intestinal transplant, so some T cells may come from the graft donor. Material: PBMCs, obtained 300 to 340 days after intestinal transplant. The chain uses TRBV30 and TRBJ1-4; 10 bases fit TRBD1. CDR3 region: CAWRRPGQGNEKLFF. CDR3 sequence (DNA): TGTGCCTGGAGAAGACCGGGACAGGGGAATGAAAAACTGTTTTTT.